This T cell receptor beta chain was captured in a study of CXCR3-negative and CXCR3-positive naive CD8 T cells (dated 2019 in TCRdb). A note on the overall study: In total, around 140 million TRB reads were obtained, or roughly 1.5 +/- 0.3 million reads per library. The diversity and physicochemical repertoire analyses included some 11 donors pooled from two independent experiments. For the TRBV-TRBJ cluster analysis, the naive subsets came from 5 donors, while the memory cells came from 3 donors.

The CDR3 contains 14 residues, cysteine and phenylalanine counted. Only the protein is available. CDR1 is given as MNHEY and CDR2 as SMNVEV, both from the germline V gene (reference sequence). As regards this clonotype: No cognate antigen has been identified for it.

Each CD8+ T cell subset was flow-sorted in triplicate, with 250,000 to 350,000 cells per subset placed directly into RLT lysis buffer. Naive CD8+ T cells were defined stringently as CD45RO-CCR7+CD27+CD95- to exclude memory contaminants. Peripheral blood mononuclear cells were isolated from buffy coats using standard density gradient centrifugation. A FACSAria III was used to flow-sort naive CXCR3-negative and CXCR3-positive CD8+ T cells. An RNeasy Mini Kit was used to extract total RNA from the sorted cells. Instrument used: NextSeq 550. The Human TCR Profiling Kit (MiLaboratory) was used to make UMI-labeled 5' RACE TRB cDNA libraries. The full amount of extracted RNA was used for cDNA synthesis, and the full amount of resulting cDNA was used for PCR amplification. Libraries were prepared in parallel using an identical number of PCR cycles. From the authors' description of their analysis: MIGEC and MiXCR extracted about 57,000 +/- 9,900 unique UMI-labeled TRB cDNA molecules per library, requiring at least two reads per UMI. On average, each library contained about 40,000 +/- 10,000 functional in-frame TRB CDR3 nucleotide clonotypes without stop codons. After downsampling to 5000 UMI-labeled TRB molecules per sample, diversity metrics such as normalized Shannon-Wiener and Chao1 were calculated in VDJtools. For the central five CDR3 residues, VDJtools calculated physicochemical properties weighted by clonotype size, namely interaction energy, strength, volume and Kidera factor 4. Once TCRdb had reprocessed the reads, it stored one entry per CDR3 protein sequence and supplied no DNA. The V and J calls follow TCRdb's processing rather than the paper's. This sample's table contains under 85,000 distinct CDR3 sequences. Clones ranked in the top ten supply roughly 1.4% of the sample.

Paper-wide results and their limitations: Repertoire diversity was comparably high in both naive subsets but much lower in memory CD8+ T cells. Within the same donor, TRBV-TRBJ usage looked similar between naive CXCR3-negative and CXCR3-positive cells, but memory cells had distinct patterns. TRB CDR3s from CXCR3-positive naive cells showed higher hydrophobicity (lower Kidera factor 4), lower energy, and higher strength and volume indices than CXCR3-negative naive cells. Freshly isolated PBMCs were used for most assays because CXCR3 expression went down partially after cryopreservation. Because surface CD5, which is linked to self-reactivity in mice, was comparable between the naive subsets, TCR interaction strength was also inferred from the physicochemical properties of TRB CDR3s.

The source of this sequence is a human donor in good health. Some clones in this sample may be carry-over from other donors' samples. Sequencing was done on a sample of naive CXCR3- CD8+ T cells from blood. This specimen's cell subset or site label, per the study, means: CD45RO-CCR7+CD27+CD95- naive CD8+ T cells lacking CXCR3 (TNR3-). The V and J genes are TRBV27 and TRBJ1-4; checking the TCRdb D call of TRBD1 is not possible without DNA. This receptor carries the CDR3 CASSRGGGGEKLFF.